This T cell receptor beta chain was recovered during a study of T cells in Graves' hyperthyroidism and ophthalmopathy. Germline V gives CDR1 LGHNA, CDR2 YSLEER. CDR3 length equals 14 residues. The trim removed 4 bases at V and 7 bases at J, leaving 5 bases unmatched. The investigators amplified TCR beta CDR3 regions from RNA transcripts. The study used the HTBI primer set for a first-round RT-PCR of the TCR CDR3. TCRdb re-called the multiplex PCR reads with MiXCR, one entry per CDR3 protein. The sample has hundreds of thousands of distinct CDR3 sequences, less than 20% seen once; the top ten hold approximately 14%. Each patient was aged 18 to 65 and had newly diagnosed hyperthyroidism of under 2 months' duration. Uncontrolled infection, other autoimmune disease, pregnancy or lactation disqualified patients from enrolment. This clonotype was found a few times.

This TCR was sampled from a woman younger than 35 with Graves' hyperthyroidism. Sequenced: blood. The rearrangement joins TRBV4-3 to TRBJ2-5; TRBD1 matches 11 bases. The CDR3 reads CASSPGQGAVTQYF. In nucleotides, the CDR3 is TGCGCCAGCAGCCCCGGACAGGGGGCTGTGACCCAGTACTTC.